These 26 T cell receptor beta chains were sequenced from one sample in a study of identical twins. TCRdb reprocessed the 5' RACE reads with MiXCR, giving one entry per CDR3 protein. Of just over 500,000 distinct CDR3 sequences in the sample, approximately 22% were seen once. These data are also associated with another study on T cells expressing NK-cell markers.

The sample was CD4+ T cells sorted from blood. The source of these receptors is a woman aged 18 to 35 in good health.

V is TRBV6-5 and J is TRBJ2-7; the D gene is possibly TRBD1 (5 bases). In germline, CDR1 is MNHEY, CDR2 SVGAGI. The V and J ends lost 0 bases and 2 bases respectively, with 11 bases between them. The CDR3 has 15 residues. Here the CDR3 reads CASSYSGQSTYEQYF. The CDR3, as DNA: TGTGCCAGCAGTTACTCGGGGCAGTCTACCTACGAGCAGTACTTC.

This clonotype was seen a handful of times. The J gene is TRBJ1-1, the V gene TRBV29-1; a possible D gene is TRBD1 (6 bases). The CDR3 is 14 amino acids. V lost 7 bases and J 1 base, leaving 16 bases between the germline ends. Germline assignment: CDR1 SQVTM and CDR2 ANQGSEA. The chain's CDR3 is CSAQRGGTNTEAFF. CDR3 bases: TGCAGCGCACAAAGGGGGGGCACGAACACTGAAGCTTTCTTT. Together with reference TRBV29-1 and TRBJ1-1, the CDR3 gives the full variable domain: SAVISQKPSRDICQRGTSLTIQCQVDSQVTMMFWYRQQPGQSLTLIATANQGSEATYESGFVIDKFPISRPNLTFSTLTVSNMSPEDSSIYLCSAQRGGTNTEAFFGQGTRLTVV.

This clonotype came up a few times. The V and J genes are TRBV7-9 and TRBJ2-2; D might be TRBD1 (5 bases). The germline V and J ends were trimmed by 5 bases and 1 base, with 14 bases remaining between them. This CDR3 comprises 16 residues. Germline assignment: CDR1 SEHNR and CDR2 FQNEAQ (reference sequence). CDR3 in DNA: TGTGCCAGCAGCGTGACAGATCGGAAGAACACCGGGGAGCTGTTTTTT. Translation: CASSVTDRKNTGELFF.

V usage is TRBV19 and J usage is TRBJ2-3; D is possibly TRBD2 (7 bases). Trimming pared 1 base from V and 2 bases from J, leaving 13 bases between. CDR1 is LNHDA, CDR2 SQIVND, per germline (reference sequence). The CDR3 is made up of 16 amino acids. In DNA, the CDR3 is TGTGCCAGTAGTATAGTCGCGGGGGCTGACACAGATACGCAGTATTTT. As protein: CASSIVAGADTDTQYF.

This clonotype was observed a handful of times. This chain joins TRBV5-1 and TRBJ2-7; 11 nucleotides match TRBD2. CDR1 SGHRS and CDR2 YFSETQ come from the germline V gene. The CDR3 runs to 15 residues. V was clipped by 0 bases and J by 5 bases; unmatched bases: 4. The CDR3 DNA reads TGCGCCAGCAGCTTGGTAGCGGGGGGGCAACACGAGCAGTACTTC. It yields the protein CASSLVAGGQHEQYF.

This chain links TRBV20-1 with TRBJ2-5; 7 positions agree with TRBD1. The ends lost 0 bases at V and 1 base at J; junction bases unmatched: 5. Germline V gene sequence: CDR1 DFQATT, CDR2 SNEGSKA (reference sequence). The CDR3 loop spans 15 amino acids. The CDR3 region is CSARDPGQFQETQYF. The CDR3 nucleotides are TGCAGTGCTAGAGATCCGGGACAGTTCCAAGAGACCCAGTACTTC.

This chain connects TRBV5-1 to TRBJ2-3; D not resolved. CDR1 is SGHRS, CDR2 YFSETQ, per germline. This CDR3 region has 15 residues. V dropped 2 bases and J dropped 1 base, with 11 bases sitting between them. The CDR3 nucleotides are TGCGCCAGCAGCTTCGTCGCCAGCCGCACAGATACGCAGTATTTT. Protein: CASSFVASRTDTQYF.

This clonotype has just a few counts. The chain carries TRBV20-1 and TRBJ2-3; D not certain. The CDR3 is 11 amino acids. Per the germline V gene, CDR1 is DFQATT and CDR2 is SNEGSKA (reference sequence). Between the trimmed V and J ends, which lost 5 bases and 4 bases, there was a span of 7 bases. For the CDR3, the DNA is TGCAGTGCTGCCACCTCAGATACGCAGTATTTT. Translation gives CSAATSDTQYF.

V gene TRBV18 combines with J gene TRBJ1-2; D remains ambiguous. Germline V gene lookup returns CDR1 KGHSH and CDR2 LQKENI. The CDR3 contains 15 residues. V lost 2 bases and J 7 bases, leaving 17 bases between the germline ends. This CDR3 is CASSPTGDASSGYTF. Written as DNA, the CDR3 is TGTGCCAGCTCACCAACCGGGGATGCTTCTTCTGGCTACACCTTC.

This chain uses TRBV18 with TRBJ2-7, with 10 bases fitting TRBD2. Germline-derived CDR1 and CDR2 are KGHSH and LQKENI. J was trimmed by 0 bases and V by 6 bases; bases with no gene match: 5. The CDR3 has 15 amino acids. The chain's CDR3 is CASSTASGSSYEQYF. In DNA, the CDR3 is TGTGCCAGCTCTACCGCTAGCGGGAGCTCCTACGAGCAGTACTTC.

In its sample, this clonotype was seen a few times. V gene TRBV20-1 combines with J gene TRBJ2-3; 9 positions match TRBD1. V trimming: 6 bases; J trimming: 4 bases; junction bases outside the gene matches: 5. The CDR3 has 13 amino acids. Germline V CDR1 and CDR2: DFQATT, SNEGSKA (reference sequence). CDR3 sequence: CSALRTGADTQYF. CDR3 sequence (DNA): TGCAGTGCCTTACGGACAGGGGCAGATACGCAGTATTTT.

This clonotype showed up just a few times. The chain has TRBV25-1 and TRBJ2-4; 8 bases map to TRBD1. CDR1 and CDR2 (germline): MGHDK, SYGVNS. J lost 8 bases, V lost 4 bases, and 4 bases had no gene match. The CDR3 spans 13 residues. The CDR3 DNA reads TGTGCCAGCAGTGTCCAGGGGGCGCACATTCAGTACTTC. Protein: CASSVQGAHIQYF.

J is TRBJ2-7 and V is TRBV29-1; 7 nucleotides match TRBD2. This CDR3 is built from 13 residues. After removal of 6 bases from V and 1 base from J, the junction contained 6 bases not matched to a gene. The germline CDR1 and CDR2 sequences are SQVTM and ANQGSEA. The CDR3 region is CSVNEGLSYEQYF. As DNA, the CDR3 is TGCAGCGTGAACGAGGGACTATCCTACGAGCAGTACTTC.

This clonotype was seen a few times. The chain is built from TRBV29-1 and TRBJ1-1; TRBD1 is a possible D gene (6 bases). The CDR3 sequence is 12 residues long. V was cut by 6 bases and J by 5 bases, with 13 bases left in between. The germline V gene has CDR1 SQVTM and CDR2 ANQGSEA. The CDR3 is CSVGQTFTEAFF. In DNA, the CDR3 is TGCAGCGTCGGACAGACATTTACTGAAGCTTTCTTT.

This clonotype was observed at least ten times. CDR3 residues: CASSKRTAAQFF. The CDR3 DNA follows: TGTGCCAGCAGCAAAAGGACAGCCGCGCAGTTCTTC. The V gene is TRBV21-1, the J gene TRBJ2-1; TRBD1 reflects the table's D call only, with no check against the DNA. TRBV21-1 is classified as a pseudogene. The CDR3 has 12 residues.

This clonotype was counted only a few times. The chain joins TRBV6-5 to TRBJ2-1; TRBD1 matches at 11 bases. The trim removed 4 bases at V and 10 bases at J, leaving 9 bases unmatched. CDR1 and CDR2 from the germline V gene are MNHEY and SVGAGI. CDR3 length: 15 residues. For the CDR3, the DNA is TGTGCCAGCAGTTCCGGAGGACAGGGGGCACAGGAGCAGTTCTTC. Translating gives CASSSGGQGAQEQFF.

The chain uses TRBV12-3 or TRBV12-4 and TRBJ2-6; perhaps TRBD1 as D (6 bases). The CDR3 runs to 16 residues. Trimming pared 3 bases from V and 8 bases from J, leaving 17 bases between. For the CDR3, the DNA is TGTGCCAGCAGTTTTGGTAAGACAGGACAGACCAACGTCCTGACTTTC. Translated, it gives CASSFGKTGQTNVLTF.

This chain joins TRBV5-1 and TRBJ1-2; D is undetermined. The germline V and J ends were trimmed by 1 base and 4 bases, with 11 bases remaining between them. This CDR3 spans 14 amino acids. Germline lookup yields CDR1 SGHRS and CDR2 YFSETQ. CDR3 bases: TGCGCCAGCAGCTTGTTCTCGGCGGGCTATGGCTACACCTTC. Translation gives CASSLFSAGYGYTF.

This clonotype came up many times. V and J are TRBV18 and TRBJ2-1, with TRBD1 identical over 7 bases. J gave up 9 bases and V 6 bases, and 5 bases lay outside the gene matches. Germline V lookup: CDR1 KGHSH, CDR2 LQKENI. The CDR3 is made up of 12 amino acids. The CDR3 spells CASSPDRVEQFF. CDR3 nucleotides: TGTGCCAGCTCGCCAGACAGGGTTGAGCAGTTCTTC.

This sequence joins TRBV12-3 or TRBV12-4 and TRBJ2-3; tentatively, D is TRBD2 (7 bases). CDR3 length: 16 residues. V was trimmed by 0 bases and J by 2 bases, leaving 12 bases between them. The CDR3 bases are TGTGCCAGCAGTTTAGCGCTGGGGGGGCACACAGATACGCAGTATTTT. Its protein is CASSLALGGHTDTQYF.

This chain uses TRBV4-3 with TRBJ2-1; 9 bases align to TRBD2. CDR3 length: 16 amino acids. Trimming took 1 base from V and 5 from J; bases not matched to a gene: 6. CDR1 and CDR2 (germline): LGHNA, YSLEER. The DNA of the CDR3 is TGCGCCAGCAGCCAAGGCCTAGCGGGAAGACACAATGAGCAGTTCTTC. Translating gives CASSQGLAGRHNEQFF.

The chain is built from TRBV20-1 and TRBJ2-3; a possible D gene is TRBD2 (5 bases). The V end lost 0 bases, the J end lost 0 bases, and 7 bases lay between the germline ends. This CDR3 spans 14 amino acids. Looked up from germline, CDR1 is DFQATT and CDR2 is SNEGSKA (reference sequence). CDR3 amino acids: CSAREDSSTDTQYF. The DNA of the CDR3 is TGCAGTGCTAGAGAGGACTCTAGCACAGATACGCAGTATTTT.

This clonotype was observed a few times. The chain couples TRBV20-1 to TRBJ2-1; 10 bases are a match to TRBD2. Germline values: CDR1 DFQATT, CDR2 SNEGSKA (reference sequence). CDR3 length: 17 residues. Trimming took 4 bases from V and 0 from J; bases not matched to a gene: 9. The CDR3 nucleotides read TGCAGTGCTAAACGGACTAGCGGTTCTAGCTCCTACAATGAGCAGTTCTTC. Its translation: CSAKRTSGSSSYNEQFF.

The V gene is TRBV7-9, the J gene TRBJ1-4, with a weak D call TRBD1 (6 bases). Germline lookup yields CDR1 SEHNR and CDR2 FQNEAQ (reference sequence). The CDR3 consists of 15 residues. Trimming stripped 10 bases from V and 3 bases from J, with 18 bases between. CDR3 coding DNA: TGTGCCATCTGGGACATCCTTGAAGCTAATGAAAAACTGTTTTTT. Its translation is CAIWDILEANEKLFF.

This clonotype occurred many times. This sequence joins TRBV20-1 and TRBJ2-7, with a tentative D call TRBD1 (6 bases). Per the germline V gene, CDR1 is DFQATT and CDR2 is SNEGSKA (reference sequence). Trimming cost V 1 base and J 4 bases, with 11 bases left between them. The CDR3 is made up of 13 amino acids. The CDR3 reads CSARVEDRYEQYF. The DNA of the CDR3 is TGCAGTGCTAGAGTAGAGGACAGATACGAGCAGTACTTC.

The chain is built from TRBV18 and TRBJ1-2; D unclear. The CDR3 has 13 amino acids. The germline CDR1 and CDR2 sequences are KGHSH and LQKENI. V dropped 3 bases and J dropped 8 bases, with 13 bases sitting between them. The CDR3 region has the DNA TGTGCCAGCTCACCGCCGGGCGTAGACGGCTACACCTTC. This encodes CASSPPGVDGYTF.